This entry lists 16 T cell receptor beta chains sequenced from one sample in a study of Graves' ophthalmopathy and Graves' hyperthyroidism. Using RNA transcripts, the TCR beta CDR3 regions were amplified. HTBI-primed RT-PCR formed the first round, and a multiplex PCR formed the second. Using its own MiXCR run on the multiplex PCR reads, TCRdb lists one record per CDR3 protein. The sample holds 260,000 or so distinct CDR3 sequences, about 46% seen once. Sequencing was done on a sample of peripheral blood. The source of these receptors is an adult man with Graves' ophthalmopathy.

In its sample, this clonotype was seen once. This chain uses TRBV12-3 or TRBV12-4 with TRBJ2-7; maybe TRBD1 (5 bases). The CDR3 totals 12 residues. Trimming removed 5 bases from V and 2 bases from J, with 7 bases in between. CDR3 sequence: CASSIQAYEQYF. CDR3 in DNA: TGTGCCAGCAGTATACAGGCCTACGAGCAGTACTTC.

The chain couples TRBV11-1 to TRBJ1-1; 12 bases match TRBD1. The CDR3 runs to 18 residues. Germline assignment: CDR1 SGHAT and CDR2 FQDESV (reference sequence). The J segment lost 0 bases and the V segment lost 5 bases, leaving 10 bases of the junction unmatched. CDR3 in amino acids: CASSPGGQGARMNTEAFF. The CDR3 DNA reads TGTGCCAGCAGCCCAGGGGGACAGGGGGCTAGGATGAACACTGAAGCTTTCTTT.

This clonotype was observed a few times. The V and J genes are TRBV19 and TRBJ1-2, with 8 bases identical to TRBD1. The CDR3 spans 12 residues. Per the germline V gene, CDR1 is LNHDA and CDR2 is SQIVND (reference sequence). V was pared by 10 bases and J by 4 bases, with 5 bases of the junction left unmatched. In DNA, the CDR3 is TGTGCCATCCTAGACAGGGGCTATGGCTACACCTTC. It encodes CAILDRGYGYTF.

The rearrangement links TRBV20-1 to TRBJ2-6; either TRBD1 or TRBD2 may fit D (5 bases each). The CDR3 spans 16 residues. From germline, CDR1 is DFQATT and CDR2 SNEGSKA (reference sequence). V lost 2 bases, J lost 3 bases, and 14 bases lay in between. This CDR3 is CSARWQGGGGANVLTF. CDR3 DNA: TGCAGTGCTAGATGGCAGGGTGGAGGTGGGGCCAACGTCCTGACTTTC.

The J gene is TRBJ1-2, the V gene TRBV24-1, with TRBD1 identical over 8 bases. The V segment lost 5 bases and the J segment 3 bases; nucleotides outside the gene matches: 10. There are 16 residues in the CDR3. CDR1 is KGHDR and CDR2 is SFDVKD in the germline V gene. The DNA for the CDR3 is TGTGCCACCAGTGCTAGAACACAGGGGGATCACTATGGCTACACCTTC. Protein: CATSARTQGDHYGYTF.

The chain combines TRBV2 with TRBJ1-2, with D tentatively TRBD1 (6 bases). The germline V gene encodes CDR1 SNHLY and CDR2 FYNNEI. This CDR3 is built from 15 residues. Trimming removed 0 bases from V and 6 bases from J, with 14 bases in between. The CDR3 DNA sequence: TGTGCCAGCAGTGAAGCGCTTCGGGGGGCGCATGGCTACACCTTC. This gives the protein CASSEALRGAHGYTF.

As to this clonotype: One end of the junction varies from germline; a read error may be responsible. The J gene is TRBJ2-5, the V gene TRBV14, with D possibly being TRBD1 (6 bases). The CDR3 contains 13 residues. The germline V gene encodes CDR1 SGHDN and CDR2 FVKESK. As DNA, the CDR3 is TGTGCCAGCCCCGGGACAACCCAAGAGACCCGGTACTTC. It is translated as CASPGTTQETRYF.

This clonotype was recorded a few times. V is TRBV5-1 and J is TRBJ1-1; D remains ambiguous. The CDR3 runs to 15 residues. The V gene lost 5 bases and the J gene lost 0 bases, with 14 bases spanning the gap. Germline V gene lookup returns CDR1 SGHRS and CDR2 YFSETQ. The CDR3 nucleotides read TGCGCCAGCAGTTTAGGGCAGCCTATGAACACTGAAGCTTTCTTT. The encoded protein is CASSLGQPMNTEAFF. The entire variable domain, with the rest obtained from reference TRBV5-1 and TRBJ1-1, is as follows: KAGVTQTPRYLIKTRGQQVTLSCSPISGHRSVSWYQQTPGQGLQFLFEYFSETQRNKGNFPGRFSGRQFSNSRSEMNVSTLELGDSALYLCASSLGQPMNTEAFFGQGTRLTVV.

V and J are TRBV19 and TRBJ1-6; weak D call: TRBD1 (5 bases). Per germline, CDR1 LNHDA and CDR2 SQIVND (reference sequence). This CDR3 is 15 amino acids long. Deletions cut 9 bases from V and 6 bases from J, with 18 bases between. The CDR3 DNA is TGTGCCAGCAGCTCCGCGGGGGGGAGTAATTCACCCCTCCACTTT. Translation: CASSSAGGSNSPLHF.

The V and J genes are TRBV12-3 or TRBV12-4 and TRBJ1-2, with 7 bases that match TRBD1. V was pared by 5 bases and J by 6 bases, with 3 bases of the junction left unmatched. The CDR3 contains 12 residues. The CDR3 sequence is CASSRDRDGYTF. CDR3 DNA sequence: TGTGCCAGCAGTCGCGACAGGGATGGCTACACCTTC.

V usage is TRBV25-1 and J usage is TRBJ2-7, with D possibly being TRBD1 (6 bases). Germline-derived CDR1 and CDR2 are MGHDK and SYGVNS. The CDR3 has 14 residues. V gave up 5 bases and J gave up 3 bases, with 14 bases separating them. The chain's CDR3 is CASSFRDIDYEQYF. CDR3 sequence (DNA): TGTGCCAGCAGTTTTCGGGACATAGACTACGAGCAGTACTTC.

The chain recombines TRBV7-3 with TRBJ2-2; the match to TRBD2 covers 11 bases. CDR1 SGHTA and CDR2 FQGTGA come from the germline V gene. CDR3 length equals 18 residues. V was clipped by 5 bases and J by 4 bases; unmatched bases: 12. CDR3 bases: TGTGCCAGCAGCCCCCGGGGGCTAGCGGGAGGCTTCACCGGGGAGCTGTTTTTT. Translated: CASSPRGLAGGFTGELFF.

The chain couples TRBV7-9 to TRBJ1-2, with 7 bases identical to TRBD1. Germline values: CDR1 SEHNR, CDR2 FQNEAQ (reference sequence). The CDR3 consists of 15 residues. Losses at the gene ends were 6 bases for V and 4 bases for J; bases not matched to a gene: 11. The CDR3 sequence: CASRLNEGQSYGYTF. In nucleotides, the CDR3 is TGTGCCAGCAGGCTTAACGAGGGACAGTCCTATGGCTACACCTTC.

The count of this clonotype is one. The V and J genes are TRBV2 and TRBJ2-2, with 8 positions matching TRBD1. V was pared by 10 bases and J by 6 bases, with 4 bases of the junction left unmatched. From germline, CDR1 is SNHLY and CDR2 FYNNEI. This CDR3 contains 12 residues. The CDR3 reads CATTGGAGELFF. CDR3 sequence (DNA): TGTGCCACCACAGGGGGTGCCGGGGAGCTGTTTTTT.

In its sample, this clonotype was seen once. The chain couples TRBV5-5 to TRBJ2-7, with 10 bases matching TRBD1. This CDR3 region has 15 residues. In germline, CDR1 is SGHKS, CDR2 YYEKEE (reference sequence). V gave up 3 bases and J gave up 3 bases; unmatched junction bases: 6. CDR3 nucleotide sequence: TGTGCCAGCAGCTCCGACAGGGGGCGCGTCTACGAGCAGTACTTC. This sequence encodes CASSSDRGRVYEQYF.

The rearrangement links TRBV6-5 to TRBJ2-2; TRBD1 might be the D (8 bases). Trimming took off 7 bases at V and 8 bases at J, with 17 bases between the two ends. This CDR3 contains 14 residues. Germline V gene data show CDR1 as MNHEY and CDR2 as SVGAGI. CDR3 sequence: CASTDRGGTGELFF. The DNA for the CDR3 is TGTGCCAGCACCGACAGGGGAGGGACTGGGGAGCTGTTTTTT.